This TCR beta chain was documented in a study of OX40 agonist ivuxolimab in advanced cancers. Measured with immunoSEQ multiplex PCR; TCRdb has only the in-frame clones, and not every one. This table has 99,000 or so clones, approximately 80% appearing once. Study outcomes and limitations: CD4+ T cells averaged fewer expanded clones than CD8+ T cells.

A word on this clone: The antigen is unknown.

The sequence was collected from an adult with an advanced solid tumor such as melanoma, head and neck, liver or kidney cancer. Sequenced material: CD4+ or CD8+ T cells sorted from blood, taken in a trial of the OX40 agonist ivuxolimab.

The CDR3 is CASSLGGKREKLFF. CDR3 DNA sequence: TGTGCCAGCAGTTTGGGAGGCAAGCGAGAAAAACTGTTTTTT. The rearrangement joins TRBV28 to TRBJ1-4; D is unresolved. The CDR3 has 14 amino acids. CDR1 and CDR2 from the germline V gene are MDHEN and SYDVKM. Trimming cost V 3 bases and J 8 bases, with 13 bases left between them.